The source of this TCR beta chain is a study of T cell repertoires in aging, cancer and after chemotherapy. Across the study: Donor ages fell into six groups from 30 or younger up to 70 or older. Clear clonal overlap appeared across healthy donor samples taken over several months to years.

About this clonotype itself: Its target is unknown.

Study results and caveats: Compared with age-matched healthy donors, untreated hematological or solid cancer patients showed higher blood TCR clonality. Immunological memory after chemotherapy cannot be judged from the repertoire data.

A mixed TRB-A/B primer pool amplified rearranged TRB by multiplex touch-down PCR. MiXCR, applied by TCRdb to the multiplex PCR reads, yields one record per CDR3 protein. The sample shows some 7,000 distinct CDR3 sequences, less than 45% of them seen only once. Peripheral blood genomic DNA, not sorted cells or RNA, was the template. The CDR3 loop spans 17 amino acids. V shed 2 bases and J shed 4 bases, with 17 bases lying between them. The germline gives CDR1 SSHAT, CDR2 FNYEAQ (reference sequence). The sample consisted of blood. The V call is TRBV7-7, the J call TRBJ2-2; D remains ambiguous. The clonotype originates from a human donor in good health. CDR3 sequence reads: CASSLRYWGYGTGELFF. The DNA of the CDR3 is TGTGCCAGCAGCTTAAGATATTGGGGTTATGGCACCGGGGAGCTGTTTTTT.